There are a few counts of the clone carrying this T cell receptor beta chain. Its antigen is unknown. This CDR3 spans 14 amino acids. Germline CDR1 reads MNHEY; CDR2 reads SVGAGI. The V end lost 7 bases, the J end lost 1 base, and 10 bases lay between the germline ends. This sample is drawn from a study of cytomegalovirus exposure and HLA in healthy donors. Study results and caveats: Earlier results showed most TCR beta V segments being productive about 87% or about 30% of the time. The authors later linked a missense DCLRE1C variant to TCR beta V- and J-gene trimming.

In the PCR, 60 Vbeta and 13 Jbeta primers were used. Measured with immunoSEQ multiplex PCR; TCRdb has only the in-frame clones, and not every one. The table lists fewer than 150,000 clones, roughly 80% of them singletons. Source material: PBMCs. V is TRBV6-5 and J is TRBJ2-2; D unclear. This TCR came from a woman in her thirties or forties in good health and CMV-seropositive. CDR3 loop: CASNYRRNTGELFF. CDR3 nucleotides: TGTGCCAGCAACTACCGCAGGAACACCGGGGAGCTGTTTTTT.